One sample yielded the 24 T cell receptor beta chains listed below, sequenced in a study of T cell responses to AZD1222 COVID-19 vaccine. Clones were read by immunoSEQ multiplex PCR, and TCRdb kept only the in-frame ones, dropping some. In the table there are approximately 120,000 clones, 88% of which are singletons. The specimen was peripheral blood, collected on day 0 of AZD1222 vaccination. These TCRs come from an adult in good health.

CDR3 sequence reads: CASSLGRGATDTQYF. DNA of the CDR3: TGCGCCAGCAGCTTGGGGCGGGGGGCCACAGATACGCAGTATTTT. The J gene is TRBJ2-3, the V gene TRBV5-1; 8 bases are shared with TRBD2. Losses at the gene ends were 0 bases for V and 2 bases for J; bases not matched to a gene: 2. This CDR3 contains 15 residues. The V gene's germline CDR1 is SGHRS and CDR2 YFSETQ. The full variable domain, with the rest looked up from reference TRBV5-1 and TRBJ2-3, is KAGVTQTPRYLIKTRGQQVTLSCSPISGHRSVSWYQQTPGQGLQFLFEYFSETQRNKGNFPGRFSGRQFSNSRSEMNVSTLELGDSALYLCASSLGRGATDTQYFGPGTRLTVL.

The chain is built from TRBV9 and TRBJ1-4, with D possibly matching TRBD1 (5 bases). V dropped 3 bases and J dropped 8 bases, with 20 bases sitting between them. The CDR3 contains 16 residues. Germline-derived CDR1 and CDR2 are SGDLS and YYNGEE. CDR3: CASSGPFGGEREKLFF. DNA for the CDR3: TGTGCCAGCAGCGGGCCCTTCGGGGGGGAACGAGAAAAACTGTTTTTT.

The chain has TRBV12-3 or TRBV12-4 and TRBJ1-1, with D uncertain. This CDR3 region has 12 residues. The V end lost 6 bases, the J end lost 1 base, and 6 bases lay between the germline ends. The CDR3 nucleotides are TGTGCCAGCAGCCGGGGGAACACTGAAGCTTTCTTT. Residues: CASSRGNTEAFF.

V and J are TRBV6-5 and TRBJ1-6; 7 positions agree with TRBD1. This CDR3 is 15 amino acids long. The germline CDR1 and CDR2 sequences are MNHEY and SVGAGI. Trimming cost V 4 bases and J 6 bases; bases outside gene matches: 6. In DNA, the CDR3 is TGTGCCAGCAGTTGGGGGGACAGAACTAATTCACCCCTCCACTTT. Protein product: CASSWGDRTNSPLHF.

The chain is built from TRBV18 and TRBJ1-5; TRBD1 aligns across 7 bases. This CDR3 is built from 15 residues. Looked up from germline, CDR1 is KGHSH and CDR2 is LQKENI. J was trimmed by 1 base and V by 3 bases; bases with no gene match: 3. DNA for the CDR3: TGTGCCAGCTCACCGGGCAGGGGGAGCAATCAGCCCCAGCATTTT. It is translated as CASSPGRGSNQPQHF.

This clone was picked up one time. CDR3 loop: CASSPRDGPNTEAFF. CDR3 nucleotides: TGTGCCAGCAGCCCTCGGGACGGCCCCAACACTGAAGCTTTCTTT. The V call is TRBV5-4, the J call TRBJ1-1; D is possibly TRBD1 (5 bases). This CDR3 has 15 residues. Per the germline V gene, CDR1 is SGHNT and CDR2 is YYREEE (reference sequence). Trimming pared 4 bases from V and 2 bases from J, leaving 15 bases between.

The chain is built from TRBV11-2 and TRBJ2-7; 8 nucleotides align to TRBD2. V lost 5 bases to trimming and J lost 5 bases; unmatched junction nucleotides: 2. This CDR3 has 12 amino acids. Per the germline V gene, CDR1 is SGHAT and CDR2 is FQNNGV. The CDR3, as DNA: TGTGCCAGCAGCCCCGGGGGGGACGAGCAGTACTTC. It translates to CASSPGGDEQYF.

The chain employs TRBV19 and TRBJ2-1, with 9 bases lining up with TRBD2. With V trimmed by 7 bases and J by 13 bases, 17 bases remained unmatched. The CDR3 has 15 amino acids. The V gene's germline CDR1 is LNHDA and CDR2 SQIVND (reference sequence). The CDR3 loop reads CASTFRASGAGGQFF. Here the CDR3 DNA reads TGTGCCAGTACCTTTCGGGCTAGCGGGGCAGGGGGTCAGTTCTTC.

This rearrangement joins TRBV18 to TRBJ2-5, with D possibly called TRBD1 or TRBD2 (5 bases each). The CDR3 length is 16 residues. Germline V lookup: CDR1 KGHSH, CDR2 LQKENI. Trimming pared 1 base from V and 5 bases from J, leaving 17 bases between. The CDR3 reads CASSPLGRRPGETQYF. The CDR3 region has the DNA TGTGCCAGCTCACCACTGGGGCGACGGCCGGGGGAGACCCAGTACTTC.

V usage is TRBV6-5 and J usage is TRBJ2-3, with D possibly TRBD2 on 7 matching bases. Germline V gene data show CDR1 as MNHEY and CDR2 as SVGAGI. The CDR3 loop spans 15 amino acids. Deletions cut 1 base from V and 8 bases from J, with 16 bases between. CDR3 in DNA: TGTGCCAGCAGTTACTACTTGGGGGGGCAGGGTACGCAGTATTTT. The encoded protein is CASSYYLGGQGTQYF.

This chain uses TRBV9 with TRBJ1-3, with D perhaps TRBD1 (5 bases). Germline CDR1 and CDR2: SGDLS and YYNGEE. CDR3 length: 18 residues. Trimming removed 0 bases from V and 3 bases from J, with 19 bases in between. CDR3 amino acids: CASSVGSFAGGSGNTIYF. The CDR3 region has the DNA TGTGCCAGCAGCGTAGGTTCGTTCGCTGGGGGGAGTGGAAACACCATATATTTT. Looking up the rest from reference TRBV9 and TRBJ1-3 gives the full variable domain: DSGVTQTPKHLITATGQRVTLRCSPRSGDLSVYWYQQSLDQGLQFLIQYYNGEERAKGNILERFSAQQFPDLHSELNLSSLELGDSALYFCASSVGSFAGGSGNTIYFGEGSWLTVV.

The chain recombines TRBV5-1 with TRBJ1-4, with D possibly TRBD1 on 5 matching bases. The CDR3 runs 15 residues. V was shortened by 0 bases and J by 8 bases, with 14 bases between the two germline ends. CDR1 and CDR2 (germline): SGHRS, YFSETQ. For the CDR3, the DNA is TGCGCCAGCAGCTTGGCCGCGGCCCGGGGGGAAAAACTGTTTTTT. Its translation is CASSLAAARGEKLFF.

The chain recombines TRBV3-1 (or the pseudogene TRBV3-2) with TRBJ2-1; TRBD2 matches at 10 bases. V was clipped by 4 bases and J by 6 bases; unmatched bases: 6. The CDR3 totals 15 residues. CDR1 LGHDT and CDR2 YNNKEL come from the germline V gene (reference sequence). The CDR3 DNA reads as TGTGCCAGCAGCCCGAGCGGGAGGGCCGTCAATGAGCAGTTCTTC. Encoded protein: CASSPSGRAVNEQFF.

CDR3 bases: TGTGCCAGCAGCCCCAATCAGCATGAGCAGTTCTTC. Its protein product is CASSPNQHEQFF. The chain combines TRBV7-8 with TRBJ2-1; D unresolved. V was trimmed by 5 bases and J by 8 bases, leaving 10 bases between them. Germline V gives CDR1 SGHVS, CDR2 FQNEAQ. This CDR3 is built from 12 residues.

CDR3 in DNA: TGCAGCGTTGGACATAGCAATCAGCCCCAGCATTTT. Protein sequence: CSVGHSNQPQHF. The V gene is TRBV29-1, the J gene TRBJ1-5, with D unresolved. Trimming left V 4 bases short and J 0 bases short, with 4 bases between. CDR1 is SQVTM, CDR2 ANQGSEA, per germline. The CDR3 totals 12 residues.

This clone is a singleton in its sample. V usage is TRBV3-1 (or the pseudogene TRBV3-2) and J usage is TRBJ2-2; 13 bases align to TRBD2. Germline-derived CDR1 and CDR2 are LGHDT and YNNKEL (reference sequence). J lost 4 bases, V lost 4 bases, and 3 bases had no gene match. The CDR3 loop spans 16 amino acids. This chain's CDR3 is CASSLGTSGVTGELFF. The CDR3 DNA reads TGTGCCAGCAGCCTCGGGACTAGCGGGGTCACCGGGGAGCTGTTTTTT.

The V gene is TRBV18, the J gene TRBJ2-5, with a weak D call TRBD2 (6 bases). Between the trimmed V and J ends, which lost 1 base and 5 bases, there was a span of 11 bases. The CDR3 runs 14 residues. Germline loops: CDR1 KGHSH, CDR2 LQKENI. CDR3 coding DNA: TGTGCCAGCTCACCACGGGCGGGAAGGGAGACCCAGTACTTC. Protein sequence: CASSPRAGRETQYF.

The chain joins TRBV29-1 to TRBJ2-1, with TRBD2 matching 10 bases. V was pared by 1 base and J by 1 base, with 16 bases of the junction left unmatched. This CDR3 has 20 residues. Germline V CDR1 and CDR2: SQVTM, ANQGSEA. The CDR3 spells CSVEVPQLAGVPFSYNEQFF. CDR3 bases: TGCAGCGTTGAAGTTCCCCAGCTAGCGGGAGTCCCCTTTTCCTACAATGAGCAGTTCTTC.

The chain carries TRBV3-1 (or the pseudogene TRBV3-2) and TRBJ2-7; 8 positions match TRBD2. Germline V gene data show CDR1 as LGHDT and CDR2 as YNNKEL (reference sequence). After removal of 7 bases from V and 9 bases from J, the junction contained 17 bases not matched to a gene. The CDR3 consists of 15 residues. This chain's CDR3 is CASTLSGGAYEWQYF. In nucleotides, the CDR3 is TGTGCCAGCACCCTAAGCGGGGGAGCCTACGAGTGGCAGTACTTC.

The V and J genes are TRBV1 and TRBJ1-3; the D call TRBD1 from the table was never checked on the DNA. TRBV1 is a pseudogene segment. There are 16 residues in the CDR3. The CDR3 loop is CTSSQGGRVSGNTIYF. The CDR3 DNA is TGCACCAGCAGCCAAGGCGGCAGGGTGAGCGGAAACACCATATATTTT.

CDR3 nucleotides: TGTGCCAGCAGCTCAACCAGGGGCTGGACTGAAGCTTTCTTT. This codes for CASSSTRGWTEAFF. This chain joins TRBV28 and TRBJ1-1; possible D gene TRBD1, 6 bases. The CDR3 runs 14 residues. From germline, CDR1 is MDHEN and CDR2 SYDVKM. The V end lost 6 bases, the J end lost 5 bases, and 16 bases lay between the germline ends.

The CDR3: CASSRRDGRANVLTF. In nucleotides, the CDR3 is TGTGCCAGCAGCCGCCGGGACGGTCGGGCCAACGTCCTGACTTTC. This chain connects TRBV11-1 to TRBJ2-6, with D possibly called TRBD1 or TRBD2 (5 bases each). CDR3 length: 15 residues. Trimming left V 5 bases short and J 5 bases short, with 13 bases between. Germline loops: CDR1 SGHAT, CDR2 FQDESV (reference sequence).

This chain connects TRBV12-3 or TRBV12-4 to TRBJ1-1, with TRBD1 as a possible D gene (5 bases). This CDR3 is built from 13 residues. Trimming cost V 5 bases and J 5 bases, with 12 bases left between them. CDR3 sequence (DNA): TGTGCCAGCAGTCAAAAAGGGGAGACTGAAGCTTTCTTT. Residues: CASSQKGETEAFF.

The chain is built from TRBV5-1 and TRBJ2-3; 7 bases align to TRBD1. The CDR3 is 14 residues long. Germline CDR1 and CDR2: SGHRS and YFSETQ. After removal of 4 bases from V and 2 bases from J, the junction contained 4 bases not matched to a gene. The chain's CDR3 is CASSVDRPTDTQYF. DNA for the CDR3: TGCGCCAGCAGCGTGGACAGGCCCACAGATACGCAGTATTTT.